This T cell receptor (beta chain) was captured by sequencing in a study of T cells after yellow fever vaccination. Study-level points and caveats: Clonotypes appearing in both CD4 and CD8 compartments existed, and their share was small.

By 5'RACE template switching, TCR cDNA was produced, with a universal primer site and UMIs added in the process. A single record per CDR3 protein comes from TCRdb applying MiXCR to the 5' RACE reads. Among 400,000 or so distinct CDR3 sequences listed, roughly a sixth were seen once. Only a few counts were recorded for this clonotype. What it binds is unknown. This CDR3 contains 14 residues. The ends were cut back, 0 bases at V and 5 bases at J, with 11 bases in the middle. The V gene's germline CDR1 is SGDLS and CDR2 YYNGEE. The sequence was collected from a man between 18 and 35 years old who received the YFV17D yellow fever vaccine. The chain links TRBV9 to TRBJ2-5, with D tentatively TRBD2 (5 bases). Sample: PBMCs, taken before the yellow fever booster vaccination. The CDR3 DNA reads as TGTGCCAGCAGCGTAGGGACTGGCTGGGAGACCCAGTACTTC. Encoded protein: CASSVGTGWETQYF.